Listed below are T cell receptor beta chains from one sample, sequenced in a study of T cell changes during pregnancy in multiple sclerosis. Clones were sequenced by immunoSEQ multiplex PCR, and TCRdb holds only the in-frame ones, with some missing. This repertoire shows just over 65,000 clones, roughly nine tenths found once; its top ten account for roughly 0.8%. The sample here was peripheral blood, taken in the second trimester of pregnancy. The receptors come from a female donor with multiple sclerosis, enrolled in a pregnancy study. Each CDR3 is given with its conserved first and last residue. Fields, in order: D gene, J gene, V gene, clone size, CDR3 DNA, CDR3 protein. A D gene is named only where the DNA matches it firmly. Clone size is stated in some rows and not others, as once, few, many or a class when expanded.

NA,TRBJ2-1,TRBV9,NA,TGTGCCAGCAGCGTAGGTCGGGGTGAGCAGTTCTTC,CASSVGRGEQFF
TRBD1,TRBJ1-3,TRBV9,NA,TGTGCCAGCAGCTCACAGGGGTACTCTGGAAACACCATATATTTT,CASSSQGYSGNTIYF
TRBD2,TRBJ2-3,TRBV15,NA,TGTGCCACCAGGAGCGGGGGGCCCACAGATACGCAGTATTTT,CATRSGGPTDTQYF
TRBD2,TRBJ2-1,TRBV9,NA,TGTGCCAGCAGCCCGAAAGCGGGGGGAGCCGATGAGCAGTTCTTC,CASSPKAGGADEQFF
TRBD1,TRBJ1-1,TRBV6-4,once,TGTGCCAGCAGTCTCCATTCACAGGGGGCGGGAAAGAACACTGAAGCTTTCTTT,CASSLHSQGAGKNTEAFF
TRBD2,TRBJ2-3,TRBV5-6,NA,TGTGCCAGCAGCTCCACGGGGGGTACGCAGTATTTT,CASSSTGGTQYF
TRBD2,TRBJ2-1,TRBV5-6,NA,TGTGCCAGCACCCCTGGGGTAGCGGGGGGGAATGAGCAGTTCTTC,CASTPGVAGGNEQFF
TRBD2,TRBJ2-1,TRBV7-2,NA,TGTGCCAGCAGACTCAAACCGGCGGGGGGGAAATACAATGAGCAGTTCTTC,CASRLKPAGGKYNEQFF
NA,TRBJ1-1,TRBV14,NA,TGTGCCAGCAGCCAAGTTACGTTTGGGGGGACTGAAGCTTTCTTT,CASSQVTFGGTEAFF
NA,TRBJ1-6,TRBV19,NA,TGTGCCAGTACTGGAGGGGAAACCTATAATTCACCCCTCCACTTT,CASTGGETYNSPLHF
NA,TRBJ2-2,TRBV30,NA,TGTGCCTTCGCGCGCCGGGACAAGTTCCGGGAGCTGTTTTTT,CAFARRDKFRELFF
TRBD1,TRBJ1-2,TRBV5-6,NA,TGTGCCAGCAGCTTGACAGGGGGCGTTAGTGGCTACACCTTC,CASSLTGGVSGYTF
NA,TRBJ1-2,TRBV9,NA,TGTGCCAGCACCCGTAGTTCCGTCTATGGCTACACCTTC,CASTRSSVYGYTF
TRBD1,TRBJ1-1,TRBV19,once,TGTGCCAGTACCGAGACAGGGGGGAGGACTGAAGCTTTCTTT,CASTETGGRTEAFF
NA,TRBJ1-2,TRBV27,NA,TGTGCCAGCAGCGTACGGTGGACAGAACGCTATGGCTACACCTTC,CASSVRWTERYGYTF
NA,TRBJ2-5,TRBV5-1,NA,TGCGCCAGCAGCTTTTCGGGAACCCCCCAAGAGACCCAGTACTTC,CASSFSGTPQETQYF
TRBD1,TRBJ2-1,TRBV4-2,NA,TGTGCCAGCAGCCAGGAAACAGGGGGCCTACCTGGGAATGAGCAGTTCTTC,CASSQETGGLPGNEQFF
NA,TRBJ1-4,TRBV6-1,once,TGTGCCAGCAGCCAGCAGGCAGGCGGGAATGAAAAACTGTTTTTT,CASSQQAGGNEKLFF
TRBD1,TRBJ1-6,TRBV18,NA,TGTGCCAGCTCACCACTACAGGGGGAAAATTCACCCCTCCACTTT,CASSPLQGENSPLHF
NA,TRBJ1-3,TRBV19,NA,TGTGCCAGTAGTATAAACCTCTCCGCAGGTTCCTCTGGAAACACCATATATTTT,CASSINLSAGSSGNTIYF
NA,TRBJ2-7,TRBV4-2,NA,TGTGCCAGCAGCCAAGATGGAGGCGGGGCGCACTCCTACGAGCAGTACTTC,CASSQDGGGAHSYEQYF
NA,TRBJ2-3,TRBV29-1,NA,TGCAGCGTTGATGGTGGGGACATGGGTAGCACAGATACGCAGTATTTT,CSVDGGDMGSTDTQYF
NA,TRBJ1-1,TRBV7-9,NA,TGTGCCAGCAGCTTAGTCTATGAAGCTTTCTTT,CASSLVYEAFF
TRBD2,TRBJ2-5,TRBV27,NA,TGTGCCAGCAGAAAAGCGGGGGCCCCTGAAGAAAAGACCCAGTACTTC,CASRKAGAPEEKTQYF
TRBD1,TRBJ2-7,TRBV29-1,NA,TGCAGCGTTGAACGCGGGACAGGGGGGTACGAGCAGTACTTC,CSVERGTGGYEQYF
NA,TRBJ1-1,TRBV10-2,NA,TGCGCCAGCAGCCGGGACACCTACACTGAAGCTTTCTTT,CASSRDTYTEAFF
NA,TRBJ2-1,TRBV15,NA,TGTGCCACCAGCCCTACGTTTAACAATGAGCAGTTCTTC,CATSPTFNNEQFF
NA,TRBJ2-3,TRBV4-2,NA,TGTGCCAGCAGCCAAGAGCGGAGGGGAGATACGCAGTATTTT,CASSQERRGDTQYF
TRBD2,TRBJ2-1,TRBV7-3,NA,TGTGCCAGCAGCTTACTAGCGGCCCCGGGGAATGAGCAGTTCTTC,CASSLLAAPGNEQFF
TRBD1,TRBJ1-1,TRBV18,NA,TGTGCCAGCTCGCCAGAGACAGGGAGGAACACTGAAGCTTTCTTT,CASSPETGRNTEAFF
NA,TRBJ2-5,TRBV21-1,NA,TGTGCCAGCAGCAAAGAAGAGGCGTCAGACCACTTCCAAGAGACCCAGTACTTC,CASSKEEASDHFQETQYF
TRBD1,TRBJ1-2,TRBV2,once,TGTGCCAGCAGCCGGACAGGAGCTAACTATGGCTACACCTTC,CASSRTGANYGYTF
NA,TRBJ1-3,TRBV29-1,NA,TGCAGCGTGGCTAGGGGTACTGGAAACACCATATATTTT,CSVARGTGNTIYF
NA,TRBJ1-2,TRBV2,NA,TGTGCCATCCCGATGGGGGAGGACTATGGCTACACCTTC,CAIPMGEDYGYTF
TRBD2,TRBJ2-5,TRBV9,NA,TGTGCCAGCAGCGTAGCGGGGGGGAAAGAGACCCAGTACTTC,CASSVAGGKETQYF
TRBD1,TRBJ1-2,TRBV27,few,TGTGCCAGCAGTCCCCGGACAGGGGGCGCGGATGGCTACACCTTC,CASSPRTGGADGYTF
NA,TRBJ1-5,TRBV15,NA,TGTGCCACCAGCAGATCCCAGGGAAGCAATCAGCCCCAGCATTTT,CATSRSQGSNQPQHF
TRBD1,TRBJ1-5,TRBV7-6,NA,TGTGCCAGCAGCTTAGTGACAGGGCGCAATCAGCCCCAGCATTTT,CASSLVTGRNQPQHF
TRBD1,TRBJ1-3,TRBV10-3,NA,TGTGCCATCAGCCCTACGACAGGGTTATTAGGAAACACCATATATTTT,CAISPTTGLLGNTIYF
NA,TRBJ1-3,TRBV6-5,NA,TGTGCCAGCAGTCCCCGGAGGTCGGGAGGAAACACCATATATTTT,CASSPRRSGGNTIYF
TRBD1,TRBJ1-2,TRBV2,NA,TGTGCCAGCAGTTCTACAGACAGGGGGCTCAGGGACTATGGCTACACCTTC,CASSSTDRGLRDYGYTF
TRBD2,TRBJ2-1,TRBV7-8,NA,TGTGCCAGCAGCTTCTGGCGGGGGGGCGGCTACAATGAGCAGTTCTTC,CASSFWRGGGYNEQFF
TRBD1,TRBJ2-7,TRBV27,NA,TGTGCCAGCAGCTTTTATACAGGGGCGGTCTACGAGCAGTACTTC,CASSFYTGAVYEQYF
TRBD1,TRBJ1-1,TRBV7-2,NA,TGTGCCAGCAGTTCACAGGGGACAGCTTTCTTT,CASSSQGTAFF
TRBD1,TRBJ2-7,TRBV19,NA,TGTGCCAGTAGTACACACGGGACAGGGGCCGAGCAGTACTTC,CASSTHGTGAEQYF
NA,TRBJ1-5,TRBV18,NA,TGTGCCAGCTCACCAAGGGGTGAGGGCAATCAGCCCCAGCATTTT,CASSPRGEGNQPQHF
NA,TRBJ2-1,TRBV7-6,NA,TGTGCCAGCAGCTTAAAGGATGGGAGTGAGCAGTTCTTC,CASSLKDGSEQFF
NA,TRBJ2-2,TRBV6-5,NA,TGTGCCAGCAGTTACTCGGCAGGGTCGGCAGGGGAGCTGTTTTTT,CASSYSAGSAGELFF
NA,TRBJ1-2,TRBV30,once,TGTGCCTGGAGTGGACAGCCGAACTATGGCTACACCTTC,CAWSGQPNYGYTF
TRBD2,TRBJ2-5,TRBV18,NA,TGTGCCAGCTCAAGCGGGACTAGCGGGGCCTATAAGACCCAGTACTTC,CASSSGTSGAYKTQYF
TRBD2,TRBJ2-1,TRBV5-4,once,TGTGCCACCACTGGGACCCCGGATGCAGCGGGGAAGCAGTTCTTC,CATTGTPDAAGKQFF